The entry below gives a single T cell receptor (beta chain) sequence along with its context. The antigen this receptor binds is unknown. Per-nucleotide qualities are absent, and no much larger clonotype sits a single base away. Participants in the prospective study were aged roughly 18 to 100 years, lived in more than 20 United States geographic areas, and enrolled through a virtual design. In the prospective study, cohorts were assigned on the basis of participant-reported clinical history obtained from a screening survey and a study questionnaire. Exposed participants were defined as having been in contact with someone with a PCR-confirmed or clinician-diagnosed COVID-19 case within 2 weeks of study entry. Mobile phlebotomists in the prospective study collected whole blood, serum and a nasopharyngeal or oropharyngeal swab from every participant. Additional blood draws and questionnaires over an approximately 2-month period could optionally be provided by prospective study participants. Blood samples from the prospective study were shipped frozen or at room temperature prior to DNA extraction.

This sample stems from a study of blood T cell repertoires in COVID-19 (dated by TCRdb to the early 2020s). Turning to the overall study: Samples from collaborators originated in the United States, Italy and Spain and spanned both the acute and convalescent phases of COVID-19. The material from the prospective study consisted of cDNA or gDNA derived from T cells, B-cell-depleted T cells, or PBMCs. Deeply sampled blood TCRbeta repertoires from subjects exposed to, actively infected with, or recovered from COVID-19 were included in the dataset. The repertoires were made available in a free public database intended to serve as a resource for research on the immune response to SARS-CoV-2. The samples were drawn from two sources: the first 160 participants of the ongoing ImmuneRACE study, and over 950 subjects contributed by 6 global collaborators. A de-identified subject ID, COVID-19 status, age in years and sex were almost always included in the sample metadata. Where HLA class I and class II types were available, the types were taken from metadata supplied by the sample provider, not from assay-based typing. What the study reported, not specific to this receptor: Clinical and demographic metadata were provided uncurated, with the amount varying by source and participant.

TCRbeta CDR3 regions were amplified from genomic DNA using the immunoSEQ Assay, a bias-controlled multiplex PCR. Regarding the original processing steps: Within the assay, amplification of reference gene primers was used to estimate how many nucleated cells each sample contained. To quantify the absolute abundance of each unique TCRbeta CDR3 rearrangement, sequence reads were collapsed and filtered. Productive Simpson clonality was computed per sample as the square root of Simpson's diversity index over productive rearrangements. TCRdb retrieved this table from immuneACCESS and kept in-frame rearrangements only. Not all clones are present; in checked studies, unresolved V genes account for under half, and no reason is known for the remainder. D and trimming come from the DNA, and the V and J calls and clone size come from that table. The sample yields 300,000 to 450,000 clones; roughly 90% were counted once. The ten largest make up approximately 0.93% of the sample.

From a lookup of the germline V gene (reference sequence), CDR1 and CDR2 are LGHDT and YNNKEL. Taken from cysteine to phenylalanine, the CDR3 has 15 residues. Only CDR3 DNA remains: 45 bases, in frame from the first base. The germline V and J ends show losses of 1 base and 7 bases respectively, and no gene match explains 8 bases of the junction. The clonotype comes from a woman aged 25 to 39 who had been exposed to COVID-19. Sequenced material: PBMCs or T cells enriched from blood (not recorded which). The rearrangement combines TRBV3-1 (or the pseudogene TRBV3-2) with TRBJ2-3, with 7 central nucleotides matching TRBD2. CDR3 protein: CASSQGGGSPNTQYF. The nucleotide sequence is TGTGCCAGCAGCCAAGGGGGGGGTAGCCCCAATACGCAGTATTTT.